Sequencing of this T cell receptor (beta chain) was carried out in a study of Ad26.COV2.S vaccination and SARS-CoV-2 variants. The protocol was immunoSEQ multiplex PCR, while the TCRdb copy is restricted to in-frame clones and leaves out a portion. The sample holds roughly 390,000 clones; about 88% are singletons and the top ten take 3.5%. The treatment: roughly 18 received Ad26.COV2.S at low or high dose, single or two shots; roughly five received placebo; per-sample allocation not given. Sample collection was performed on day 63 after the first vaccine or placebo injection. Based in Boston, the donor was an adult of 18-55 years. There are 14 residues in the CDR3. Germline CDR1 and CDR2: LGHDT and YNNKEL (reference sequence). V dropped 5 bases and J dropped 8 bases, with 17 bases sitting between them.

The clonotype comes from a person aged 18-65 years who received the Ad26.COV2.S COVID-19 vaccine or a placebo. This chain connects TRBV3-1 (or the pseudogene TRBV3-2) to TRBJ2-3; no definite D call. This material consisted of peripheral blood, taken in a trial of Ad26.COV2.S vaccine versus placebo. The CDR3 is CASSKDAQSGTQYF. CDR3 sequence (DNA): TGTGCCAGCAGCAAGGACGCCCAGTCGGGTACGCAGTATTTT.